This is a list of T cell receptor beta chains from one sample in a study of blood T cell repertoires in COVID-19. The assay was immunoSEQ multiplex PCR, and TCRdb's table has in-frame clones only and misses some. The sample has roughly 200,000 clones, nearly 90% seen once. The specimen was peripheral blood. These receptors originate from a man in his fifties or sixties with active or convalescent COVID-19. The CDR3 runs from the conserved cysteine through the conserved F or W. D genes are given only for firm matches.

D	V	length	J	CDR3	DNA
NA	TRBV2	11	TRBJ1-2	CASRPDYGYTF	TGTGCCAGCAGGCCAGATTATGGCTACACCTTC
TRBD1	TRBV13	14	TRBJ2-5	CASSPRGGGETQYF	TGTGCCAGCAGCCCTCGAGGGGGCGGAGAGACCCAGTACTTC
NA	TRBV4-2	18	TRBJ2-6	CASSQEPARSSGANVLTF	TGTGCCAGCAGCCAAGAACCAGCGAGGAGCTCTGGGGCCAACGTCCTGACTTTC
NA	TRBV29-1	14	TRBJ2-5	CSVGMTGYQETQYF	TGCAGCGTCGGCATGACGGGATACCAAGAGACCCAGTACTTC
NA	TRBV4-1	15	TRBJ1-4	CASSQGGGTYEKLFF	TGCGCCAGCAGCCAGGGCGGGGGGACCTATGAAAAACTGTTTTTT
NA	TRBV19	16	TRBJ2-7	CASSIDYRGGLYEQYF	TGTGCCAGTAGTATAGACTACAGGGGAGGTCTATACGAGCAGTACTTC
NA	TRBV3-1/TRBV3-2	12	TRBJ1-6	CASSQGGGTLHF	TGTGCCAGCAGCCAAGGGGGGGGAACCCTCCACTTT
TRBD2	TRBV15	16	TRBJ2-7	CATSRDPAGGRYEQYF	TGTGCCACCAGCAGAGATCCAGCGGGGGGCCGATACGAGCAGTACTTC
TRBD2	TRBV3-1/TRBV3-2	18	TRBJ2-5	CASSQVGTSGGARKTQYF	TGTGCCAGCAGCCAGGTGGGGACTAGCGGGGGGGCTAGGAAGACCCAGTACTTC
TRBD1	TRBV18	14	TRBJ2-1	CASSPRTGDNEQFF	TGTGCCAGCTCACCCCGGACAGGCGACAATGAGCAGTTCTTC